These 24 T cell receptor beta chains share one sample of origin, sequenced in a study of T-cell memory formation after mild COVID-19. A single record per CDR3 protein comes from TCRdb applying MiXCR to the 5' RACE reads. The data show roughly 130,000 distinct CDR3 sequences, approximately 6.3% seen once. Sequencing was performed on PBMCs or a T cell subset sorted from them (not recorded which). Receptors were obtained from an adult woman who had mild COVID-19 (a few samples of this study predate the infection). Cell type and time point are not known.

This clonotype was picked up many times. The gene calls are TRBV12-3 or TRBV12-4 and TRBJ1-5; TRBD1 agrees at 8 bases. J lost 3 bases, V lost 5 bases, and 6 bases had no gene match. The CDR3 consists of 15 residues. CDR3 amino acids: CASSPQGQANQPQHF. The DNA for the CDR3 is TGTGCCAGCAGTCCTCAGGGACAGGCCAATCAGCCCCAGCATTTT.

This clonotype was counted between two and nine times. The chain combines TRBV6-6 with TRBJ2-7, with 16 positions matching TRBD2. V gave up 4 bases and J gave up 6 bases; unmatched junction bases: 9. The CDR3 spans 17 residues. Germline V gene data show CDR1 as MNHNY and CDR2 as SVGAGI (reference sequence). The CDR3 sequence: CASSSLGLAGGWSEQYF. In nucleotides, the CDR3 is TGTGCCAGCAGTTCCCTGGGACTAGCGGGAGGGTGGTCCGAGCAGTACTTC.

This clonotype was seen repeatedly, ten times or more. The genes are TRBV5-1 and TRBJ2-3; maybe TRBD2 (6 bases). V gave up 4 bases and J gave up 2 bases, with 17 bases separating them. Germline assignment: CDR1 SGHRS and CDR2 YFSETQ. The CDR3 has 16 residues. CDR3 bases: TGCGCCAGCAGCGGGTACGGGACTCCTGACACAGATACGCAGTATTTT. It codes for CASSGYGTPDTDTQYF.

This clonotype was observed at least ten times. The chain links TRBV12-3 or TRBV12-4 to TRBJ2-3; TRBD2 matches 10 bases. The CDR3 is 15 residues long. V was pared by 6 bases and J by 7 bases, with 10 bases of the junction left unmatched. Here the CDR3 DNA reads TGTGCCAGCAGACCCGAAGCGGGGGGGCTACATACGCAGTATTTT. Protein product: CASRPEAGGLHTQYF.

The genes are TRBV9 and TRBJ2-7, with D perhaps matching TRBD1 (7 bases). Per the germline V gene, CDR1 is SGDLS and CDR2 is YYNGEE. V was trimmed by 3 bases and J by 1 base, leaving 14 bases between them. The CDR3 runs 15 residues. CDR3 amino acids: CASSGEDRLSYEQYF. CDR3 nucleotide sequence: TGTGCCAGCAGCGGGGAGGACAGGCTATCCTACGAGCAGTACTTC.

This clonotype was observed a handful of times. This chain joins TRBV29-1 and TRBJ2-4, with D perhaps matching TRBD1 (6 bases). Trimming took 6 bases from V and 2 from J, leaving 17 bases between them. Germline assignment: CDR1 SQVTM and CDR2 ANQGSEA. The CDR3 is made up of 15 amino acids. DNA for the CDR3: TGCAGCGTCGCTACAGGGCTGGATACCAAAAACATTCAGTACTTC. It is translated as CSVATGLDTKNIQYF.

This clonotype has only a few counts. The V and J genes are TRBV9 and TRBJ2-1; 10 nucleotides match TRBD2. The V segment lost 6 bases and the J segment 7 bases; nucleotides outside the gene matches: 13. There are 16 residues in the CDR3. Germline V gives CDR1 SGDLS, CDR2 YYNGEE. The CDR3 region is CASTSGGPRLGNEQFF. Written as DNA, the CDR3 is TGTGCCAGCACTAGCGGGGGTCCCCGTTTGGGGAATGAGCAGTTCTTC.

The rearrangement uses TRBV7-6 and TRBJ2-3; a weak D match, TRBD1 (6 bases). Germline V gives CDR1 SGHVS, CDR2 FNYEAQ. The CDR3 is made up of 15 amino acids. The germline V and J ends were trimmed by 1 base and 7 bases, with 15 bases remaining between them. The CDR3 here is CASSLVQTGTNTQYF. In nucleotides, the CDR3 is TGTGCCAGCAGCTTAGTTCAAACAGGGACAAATACGCAGTATTTT.

This clonotype was observed many times. The V gene is TRBV24-1, the J gene TRBJ2-5; no clear D. V dropped 2 bases and J dropped 1 base, with 10 bases sitting between them. Germline V gene lookup returns CDR1 KGHDR and CDR2 SFDVKD. The CDR3 runs 15 residues. CDR3 protein: CATSDSGGSQETQYF. The CDR3 DNA sequence: TGTGCCACCAGTGATTCCGGTGGGTCCCAAGAGACCCAGTACTTC.

This clonotype has a handful of counts. V is TRBV7-9 and J is TRBJ2-3; possible D gene TRBD2, 5 bases. The CDR3 spans 16 residues. Germline CDR1 SEHNR, CDR2 FQNEAQ (reference sequence). V shed 3 bases and J shed 1 base, with 14 bases lying between them. The CDR3 sequence: CASSFSAGERTDTQYF. CDR3 DNA sequence: TGTGCCAGCAGCTTTTCGGCCGGGGAGCGCACAGATACGCAGTATTTT.

The V gene is TRBV19, the J gene TRBJ2-7; 11 positions match TRBD2. In germline, CDR1 is LNHDA, CDR2 SQIVND (reference sequence). J was trimmed by 3 bases and V by 1 base; bases with no gene match: 5. The CDR3 totals 16 residues. In nucleotides, the CDR3 is TGTGCCAGTAGTATAGGAGGGACTAGCGGAAGCTACGAGCAGTACTTC. It specifies CASSIGGTSGSYEQYF.

The chain has TRBV5-5 and TRBJ2-1; 13 bases are shared with TRBD2. Germline CDR1 and CDR2: SGHKS and YYEKEE (reference sequence). Germline trimming cut 5 bases from V and 8 bases from J; bases unmatched to any gene: 13. This CDR3 is 17 amino acids long. CDR3 in amino acids: CASRRTSGRANNHEQFF. The CDR3 DNA reads TGTGCCAGCAGGCGTACTAGCGGGAGGGCGAATAACCATGAGCAGTTCTTC.

This clonotype has just a few counts. The gene calls are TRBV5-1 and TRBJ2-7; TRBD1 is a possible D gene (5 bases). The CDR3 consists of 14 residues. The ends were cut back, 4 bases at V and 4 bases at J, with 15 bases in the middle. Germline CDR1 and CDR2: SGHRS and YFSETQ. CDR3 region: CASSIFWGQYEQYF. The CDR3 bases are TGCGCCAGCAGCATATTTTGGGGCCAGTACGAGCAGTACTTC.

This clonotype has more than one count but fewer than ten. The chain couples TRBV12-3 or TRBV12-4 to TRBJ1-5; TRBD1 might be the D (5 bases). This CDR3 comprises 15 residues. Trimming took off 8 bases at V and 2 bases at J, with 16 bases between the two ends. For the CDR3, the DNA is TGTGCCAGCCGTGGTGAGGGGTTTGGCAATCAGCCCCAGCATTTT. It encodes CASRGEGFGNQPQHF.

The table lists this clonotype with many counts. The chain couples TRBV4-2 to TRBJ2-4; 7 positions agree with TRBD1. J gave up 0 bases and V 3 bases, and 5 bases lay outside the gene matches. The CDR3 contains 16 residues. CDR1 and CDR2 (germline): LGHNA, YNFKEQ. The CDR3 DNA reads as TGTGCCAGCAGCCAGGGACAGTTTGGAGCCAAAAACATTCAGTACTTC. Translating it yields CASSQGQFGAKNIQYF.

The genes are TRBV20-1 and TRBJ1-4; possible D gene TRBD1, 5 bases. With 2 bases removed from V and 3 bases from J, the gap between germline ends came to 13 bases. Germline V gene data show CDR1 as DFQATT and CDR2 as SNEGSKA (reference sequence). CDR3 length: 15 amino acids. This chain's CDR3 is CSARSGGPPNEKLFF. In DNA form, the CDR3 reads TGCAGTGCTAGATCCGGGGGTCCCCCTAATGAAAAACTGTTTTTT.

This clonotype was seen only a few times. The genes are TRBV7-9 and TRBJ2-7; the match to TRBD1 covers 9 bases. The CDR3 is made up of 15 amino acids. Germline-derived CDR1 and CDR2 are SEHNR and FQNEAQ (reference sequence). The trim removed 1 base at V and 6 bases at J, leaving 7 bases unmatched. CDR3 loop: CASSLGGQGTREQYF. Here the CDR3 DNA reads TGTGCCAGCAGCTTAGGGGGACAGGGAACCCGCGAGCAGTACTTC.

This clonotype was counted between two and nine times. This chain connects TRBV24-1 to TRBJ2-1; D unresolved. Trimming pared 4 bases from V and 1 base from J, leaving 10 bases between. The CDR3 consists of 15 residues. Germline V gives CDR1 KGHDR, CDR2 SFDVKD. The CDR3 region is CATSEGGRSYNEQFF. In DNA form, the CDR3 reads TGTGCCACCAGTGAAGGCGGACGGTCCTACAATGAGCAGTTCTTC.

The V gene is TRBV5-6, the J gene TRBJ1-1; weak D call: TRBD1 (5 bases). CDR3 length: 13 amino acids. V lost 2 bases to trimming and J lost 4 bases, with 9 bases between them. Per germline, CDR1 SGHDT and CDR2 YYEEEE. The CDR3 DNA sequence: TGTGCCAGCAGCTTCTTGGGGCCCACTGAAGCTTTCTTT. It translates to CASSFLGPTEAFF.

V gene TRBV7-2 combines with J gene TRBJ2-5; 9 bases map to TRBD2. The CDR3 consists of 15 residues. J was trimmed by 5 bases and V by 5 bases; bases with no gene match: 9. Per germline, CDR1 SGHTA and CDR2 FQGNSA. In nucleotides, the CDR3 is TGTGCCAGCAGCCGGACCGGGACTAGCTGGGAGACCCAGTACTTC. Encoded protein: CASSRTGTSWETQYF.

This clonotype occurred a few times. The chain employs TRBV6-5 and TRBJ2-7; 9 positions match TRBD1. Germline V gives CDR1 MNHEY, CDR2 SVGAGI. The ends lost 3 bases at V and 6 bases at J; junction bases unmatched: 9. The CDR3 is made up of 15 amino acids. The CDR3 spells CASSYSGTGKSEQYF. CDR3 in DNA: TGTGCCAGCAGTTATTCCGGGACAGGGAAAAGCGAGCAGTACTTC.

This clonotype has a count of ten or more. The rearrangement joins TRBV7-7 to TRBJ1-1; 8 nucleotides agree with TRBD1. The CDR3 is made up of 13 amino acids. V dropped 5 bases and J dropped 7; count of bases not matched to a gene: 6. The germline V gene encodes CDR1 SSHAT and CDR2 FNYEAQ (reference sequence). DNA of the CDR3: TGTGCCAGCAGCCCTGGACAGGGTGGTGAAGCTTTCTTT. The encoded protein is CASSPGQGGEAFF.

This clonotype was recorded at least ten times. V usage is TRBV21-1 and J usage is TRBJ2-3; the table assigns TRBD1, which was not confirmed against the DNA. TRBV21-1 is labeled a pseudogene. The CDR3 contains 14 residues. This chain's CDR3 is CAASTGRGTDTQYF. The CDR3 DNA reads as TGTGCCGCTTCGACAGGGAGGGGCACAGATACGCAGTATTTT.

The table lists this clonotype with many counts. This chain joins TRBV6-1 and TRBJ2-1; D perhaps matches TRBD2 (5 bases). Germline CDR1 reads MNHNS; CDR2 reads SASEGT. V dropped 2 bases and J dropped 9 bases, with 14 bases sitting between them. CDR3 length equals 14 residues. In DNA form, the CDR3 reads TGTGCCAGCAGTGAAAAGCCCGGGGTCATTGAGCAGTTCTTC. Amino acids: CASSEKPGVIEQFF.